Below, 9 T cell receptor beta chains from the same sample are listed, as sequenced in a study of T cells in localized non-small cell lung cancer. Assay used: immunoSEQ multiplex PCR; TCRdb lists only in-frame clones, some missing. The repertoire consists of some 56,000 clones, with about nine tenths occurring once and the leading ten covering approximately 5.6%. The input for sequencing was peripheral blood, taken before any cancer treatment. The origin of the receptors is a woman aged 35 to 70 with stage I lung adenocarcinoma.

CDR3 sequence (DNA): TGTGCCAGCAAGGGGGACAGGCTGAGTACTGAAGCTTTCTTT. It codes for CASKGDRLSTEAFF. The chain is built from TRBV6-6 and TRBJ1-1; TRBD1 agrees at 8 bases. The germline V gene has CDR1 MNHNY and CDR2 SVGAGI (reference sequence). This CDR3 comprises 14 residues. V lost 7 bases, J lost 5 bases, and 9 bases stayed unmatched.

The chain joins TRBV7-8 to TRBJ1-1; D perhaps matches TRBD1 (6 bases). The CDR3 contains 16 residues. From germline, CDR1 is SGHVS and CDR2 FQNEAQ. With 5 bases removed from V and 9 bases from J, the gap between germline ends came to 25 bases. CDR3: CASSPSRGRGNSKAFF. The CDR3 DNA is TGTGCCAGCAGCCCGAGTAGGGGCAGGGGCAATTCTAAAGCTTTCTTT.

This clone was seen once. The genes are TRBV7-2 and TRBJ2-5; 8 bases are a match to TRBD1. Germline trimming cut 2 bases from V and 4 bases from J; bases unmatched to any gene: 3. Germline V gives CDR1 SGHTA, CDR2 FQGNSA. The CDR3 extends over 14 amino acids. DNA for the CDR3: TGTGCCAGCAGCTTACACAGGGGGGCAGAGACCCAGTACTTC. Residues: CASSLHRGAETQYF.

The CDR3 DNA is TGTGCCAGCAGCCAATCAGGGGGCTGGAGGTTTTCGGGCGAGCAGTACTTC. This codes for CASSQSGGWRFSGEQYF. The chain combines TRBV7-2 with TRBJ2-7; TRBD1 matches at 8 bases. Germline V lookup: CDR1 SGHTA, CDR2 FQGNSA. The CDR3 consists of 17 residues. Trimming took 5 bases from V and 6 from J; bases not matched to a gene: 18.

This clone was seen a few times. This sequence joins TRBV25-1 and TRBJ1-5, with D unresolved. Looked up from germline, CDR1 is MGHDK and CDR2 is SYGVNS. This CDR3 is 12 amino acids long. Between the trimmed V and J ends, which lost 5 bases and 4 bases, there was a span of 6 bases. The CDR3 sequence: CASSMGNQPQHF. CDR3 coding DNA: TGTGCCAGCAGTATGGGAAATCAGCCCCAGCATTTT.

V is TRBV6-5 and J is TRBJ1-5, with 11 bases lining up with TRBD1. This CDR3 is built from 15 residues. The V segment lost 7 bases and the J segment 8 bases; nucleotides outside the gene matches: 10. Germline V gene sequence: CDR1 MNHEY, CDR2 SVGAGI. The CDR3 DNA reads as TGTGCCAGCACCTTTGGACAGGGGGCTAATAAGCCCCAGCATTTT. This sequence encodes CASTFGQGANKPQHF.

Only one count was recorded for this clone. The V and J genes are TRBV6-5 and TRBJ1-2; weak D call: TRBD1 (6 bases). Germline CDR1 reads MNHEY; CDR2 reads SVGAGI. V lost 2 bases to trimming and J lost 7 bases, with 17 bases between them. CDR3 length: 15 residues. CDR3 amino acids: CASSYGGPGAGGYTF. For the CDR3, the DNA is TGTGCCAGCAGTTACGGGGGGCCGGGGGCGGGTGGCTACACCTTC.

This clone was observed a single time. The CDR3 region is CASTYRGNQPQHF. CDR3 nucleotides: TGTGCCAGTACGTACAGGGGCAATCAGCCCCAGCATTTT. The rearrangement joins TRBV19 to TRBJ1-5; possibly TRBD1 for D (6 bases). Trimming pared 7 bases from V and 2 bases from J, leaving 9 bases between. The CDR3 contains 13 residues. CDR1 and CDR2 from the germline V gene are LNHDA and SQIVND (reference sequence).

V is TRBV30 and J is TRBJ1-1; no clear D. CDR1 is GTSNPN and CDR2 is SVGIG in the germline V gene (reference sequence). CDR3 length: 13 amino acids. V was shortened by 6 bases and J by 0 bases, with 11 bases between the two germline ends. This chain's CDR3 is CACPRSLNTEAFF. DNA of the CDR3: TGTGCCTGCCCAAGGTCGCTGAACACTGAAGCTTTCTTT.